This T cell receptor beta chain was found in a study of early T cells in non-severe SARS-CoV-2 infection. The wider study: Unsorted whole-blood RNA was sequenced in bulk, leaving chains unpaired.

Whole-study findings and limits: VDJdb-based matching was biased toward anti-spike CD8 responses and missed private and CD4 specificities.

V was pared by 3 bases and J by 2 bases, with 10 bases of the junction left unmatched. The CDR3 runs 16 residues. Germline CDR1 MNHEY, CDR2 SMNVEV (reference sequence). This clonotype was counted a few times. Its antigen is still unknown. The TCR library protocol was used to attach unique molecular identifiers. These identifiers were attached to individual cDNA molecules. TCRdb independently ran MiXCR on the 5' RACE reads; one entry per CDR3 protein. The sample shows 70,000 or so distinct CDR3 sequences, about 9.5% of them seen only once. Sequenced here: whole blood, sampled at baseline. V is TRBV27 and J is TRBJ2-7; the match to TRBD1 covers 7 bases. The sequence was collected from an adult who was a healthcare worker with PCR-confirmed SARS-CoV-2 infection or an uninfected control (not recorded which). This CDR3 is CASSFSTGELTYEQYF. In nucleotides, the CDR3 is TGTGCCAGCAGTTTCTCTACAGGGGAACTTACCTACGAGCAGTACTTC.